This passage covers 2 T cell receptor beta chains from one sample sequenced in a study of CD8+CD57+ T cells in acquired aplastic anemia. Flow cytometry had shown expanded CD8+CD57+ cells in the patients chosen for sequencing. CDR3 and TCR beta VDJ profiling relied on genomic DNA as the template. In TCRdb, the reads were re-called with MiXCR into one record per CDR3 protein. The profile shows 200,000 to 250,000 distinct CDR3 sequences, 65% of them singletons. The material sequenced was sorted CD4+, CD8+, or CD8+CD57+ T cells (not recorded which) from PBMCs. The receptors originated from a human donor with aplastic anemia.

This clonotype appeared a few times. The V call is TRBV15, the J call TRBJ1-1, with unresolved D. Trimming cost V 5 bases and J 0 bases, with 16 bases left between them. Per the germline V gene, CDR1 is LNHNV and CDR2 is YYDKDF (reference sequence). The CDR3 has 16 amino acids. The CDR3 here is CATSPDDGEMNTEAFF. The CDR3 DNA is TGTGCCACCAGCCCCGACGACGGGGAGATGAACACTGAAGCTTTCTTT.

This clonotype was observed a few times. V and J are TRBV20-1 and TRBJ1-1; unclear D gene. The CDR3 loop spans 15 amino acids. Germline assignment: CDR1 DFQATT and CDR2 SNEGSKA (reference sequence). Trimming stripped 6 bases from V and 2 bases from J, with 19 bases between. In DNA form, the CDR3 reads TGCAGTGCCCGAACGGAGGGAAGTCTAAACACTGAAGCTTTCTTT. It translates to CSARTEGSLNTEAFF.